The 31 T cell receptor beta chains given below trace back to one sample, sequenced in a study of molecular identifiers for immune sequencing clone quantification. TCRdb ran MiXCR on the PCR reads and lists one entry per CDR3 protein. The data hold some 65,000 distinct CDR3 sequences, with approximately 18% observed a single time. What was sequenced was naive CD8+ T cells from blood, with Jurkat cell RNA spiked in. As to subset: FACS-sorted CD8+CD4-CCR7+CD45RA+ naive T cells. The receptors derive from a human donor in good health. Some libraries in this study had Jurkat cell RNA spiked in.

This clonotype was found many times. The chain employs TRBV27 and TRBJ2-7, with TRBD2 matching 9 bases. The CDR3 length is 15 residues. The V and J ends lost 5 bases and 4 bases, in that order; junction bases with no gene match: 9. Per the germline V gene, CDR1 is MNHEY and CDR2 is SMNVEV (reference sequence). DNA of the CDR3: TGTGCCAGCAGTCCAGGGGCGGGAGGGCATTACGAGCAGTACTTC. As protein: CASSPGAGGHYEQYF.

Concerning this clonotype itself: Given the absence of the conserved phenylalanine or tryptophan at the CDR3 end, a read error is likely. The CDR3 bases are TGCAGTGCTGTCGACGCGACCTACGAGCAGTACCTC. It codes for CSAVDATYEQYL. J is TRBJ2-7 and V is TRBV20-1; no firm D call. Trimming shortened V by 5 bases and J by 2 bases, and 10 bases separated the two germline ends. The CDR3 has 12 residues. CDR1 is DFQATT and CDR2 is SNEGSKA in the germline V gene (reference sequence).

Regarding this clonotype: Since a much larger clone is just one base distant, this may be a read error. J is TRBJ2-7 and V is TRBV3-1, with 10 positions matching TRBD1. V dropped 8 bases and J dropped 4; count of bases not matched to a gene: 8. Germline V gene data show CDR1 as LGHDT and CDR2 as YNNKEL (reference sequence). CDR3 length equals 14 residues. The CDR3 coding sequence is TGTGCCAGCGGCTTCGGACAGGGGGAATACGAGCAGTACTTC. This translates into CASGFGQGEYEQYF.

Comments on this clonotype: A read error may explain this, as a much larger clone is one base away. The gene calls are TRBV11-3 and TRBJ2-2; no definite D call. This CDR3 has 14 residues. Germline V gene lookup returns CDR1 SGHNT and CDR2 YENEEA. CDR3 coding DNA: TGTGCCCGCAGGAGCCCACTGAGGACCGGGGAGCTGTTTTTT. Translated, it gives CARRSPLRTGELFF.

This clonotype was seen a handful of times. The chain links TRBV12-3 or TRBV12-4 to TRBJ2-2; D could derive from TRBD1 or TRBD2 (5 bases each). Trimming pared 5 bases from V and 6 bases from J, leaving 10 bases between. The CDR3 sequence is 13 residues long. The DNA of the CDR3 is TGTGCCAGCAGTCAAAGGGGAGCCGGGGAGCTGTTTTTT. This encodes CASSQRGAGELFF.

This clonotype was detected many times. This chain links TRBV6-1 with TRBJ2-7, with D hard to call. The germline V gene encodes CDR1 MNHNS and CDR2 SASEGT. Between the trimmed V and J ends, which lost 5 bases and 4 bases, there was a span of 15 bases. This CDR3 is built from 14 residues. The CDR3 protein is CASSPLGLGYEQYF. The CDR3 DNA sequence: TGTGCCAGCAGTCCCCTGGGTTTGGGATACGAGCAGTACTTC.

This clonotype showed up many times. The chain links TRBV11-3 to TRBJ2-3; 11 bases map to TRBD2. Germline CDR1 SGHNT, CDR2 YENEEA. V dropped 4 bases and J dropped 6; count of bases not matched to a gene: 9. This CDR3 region has 16 residues. Here the CDR3 reads CASSSLSGRGFDTQYF. CDR3 coding DNA: TGTGCCAGCAGCTCCCTTAGCGGGAGGGGGTTTGATACGCAGTATTTT. Together with reference TRBV11-3 and TRBJ2-3, the CDR3 gives the full variable domain: EAGVVQSPRYKIIEKKQPVAFWCNPISGHNTLYWYLQNLGQGPELLIRYENEEAVDDSQLPKDRFSAERLKGVDSTLKIQPAELGDSAVYLCASSSLSGRGFDTQYFGPGTRLTVL.

There are many counts of this clonotype. The gene calls are TRBV20-1 and TRBJ2-7; 11 bases line up with TRBD2. Germline V gene data show CDR1 as DFQATT and CDR2 as SNEGSKA (reference sequence). The V segment lost 6 bases and the J segment 7 bases; nucleotides outside the gene matches: 14. The CDR3 totals 15 residues. The CDR3 region is CSALIAGGPSWEQYF. Here the CDR3 DNA reads TGCAGTGCCTTGATAGCGGGAGGGCCCTCATGGGAGCAGTACTTC.

This clonotype was counted at least ten times. The CDR3 sequence is CASSQESPRDIYGYTF. CDR3 sequence (DNA): TGTGCCAGCAGCCAAGAAAGCCCCCGGGACATCTATGGCTACACCTTC. The chain employs TRBV3-1 and TRBJ1-2, with a weak D call TRBD1 (6 bases). Trimming removed 0 bases from V and 4 bases from J, with 15 bases in between. Per the germline V gene, CDR1 is LGHDT and CDR2 is YNNKEL (reference sequence). This CDR3 is built from 16 residues.

Ten or more counts support this clonotype. The chain uses TRBV6-2 or TRBV6-3 and TRBJ2-1; 8 positions match TRBD2. The CDR3 contains 15 residues. V was clipped by 2 bases and J by 9 bases; unmatched bases: 9. Germline assignment: CDR1 MNHEY and CDR2 SVGEGT. For the CDR3, the DNA is TGTGCCAGCAGTTACGCCGGACTAGCTGTTGTTGAGCAGTTCTTC. This gives the protein CASSYAGLAVVEQFF.

This clonotype was seen ten or more times. The rearrangement joins TRBV27 to TRBJ2-3, with a tentative D call TRBD1 (5 bases). Germline V CDR1 and CDR2: MNHEY, SMNVEV (reference sequence). Trimming took off 7 bases at V and 2 bases at J, with 13 bases between the two ends. The CDR3 is 14 amino acids. CDR3 region: CASNSYRNTDTQYF. Written as DNA, the CDR3 is TGTGCCAGCAATTCGTACAGGAACACAGATACGCAGTATTTT.

This clonotype has ten or more counts. The chain has TRBV7-9 and TRBJ2-6; TRBD1 matches at 11 bases. The junction had 6 bases not matched to a gene; V was cut back by 9 bases and J by 2 bases. This CDR3 region has 16 residues. Germline V gene sequence: CDR1 SEHNR, CDR2 FQNEAQ (reference sequence). CDR3 loop: CASYRDRGTGANVLTF. Here the CDR3 DNA reads TGTGCCAGTTACCGGGACAGGGGGACTGGGGCCAACGTCCTGACTTTC.

This chain links TRBV3-1 with TRBJ2-1, with 10 bases aligning to TRBD2. Germline trimming cut 3 bases from V and 4 bases from J; bases unmatched to any gene: 18. The CDR3 loop spans 20 amino acids. The germline V gene encodes CDR1 LGHDT and CDR2 YNNKEL (reference sequence). The CDR3: CASSHPTAPASGSSYNEQFF. In DNA form, the CDR3 reads TGTGCCAGCAGCCACCCAACGGCCCCGGCTAGCGGGAGTTCATACAATGAGCAGTTCTTC.

For this clonotype: A much larger clone lies a single base off, so this may be a read error. The chain recombines TRBV6-1 with TRBJ2-7; 11 nucleotides align to TRBD2. V dropped 7 bases and J dropped 5; count of bases not matched to a gene: 7. The CDR3 consists of 14 residues. From germline, CDR1 is MNHNS and CDR2 SASEGT. For the CDR3, the DNA is TGTGCCAGCAAGGGGGCTAGCGGGGGGAACGAGCAGTACTTC. Protein: CASKGASGGNEQYF.

This clonotype was seen many times. The J gene is TRBJ2-3, the V gene TRBV6-6; possible D gene TRBD2, 5 bases. V was pared by 0 bases and J by 6 bases, with 13 bases between. The CDR3 loop spans 15 amino acids. Germline lookup yields CDR1 MNHNY and CDR2 SVGAGI (reference sequence). CDR3 residues: CASSYSNLSGDTQYF. The CDR3 DNA follows: TGTGCCAGCAGTTACTCGAATCTCTCGGGGGATACGCAGTATTTT.

This clonotype was observed a handful of times. The chain carries TRBV2 and TRBJ2-1; 14 nucleotides line up with TRBD2. The CDR3 totals 19 residues. Germline loops: CDR1 SNHLY, CDR2 FYNNEI. V gave up 0 bases and J gave up 4 bases; unmatched junction bases: 8. The CDR3 region is CASSEATGLAGAIYNEQFF. The CDR3 coding sequence is TGTGCCAGCAGTGAAGCCACGGGACTAGCGGGAGCCATATACAATGAGCAGTTCTTC.

This clonotype was counted at least ten times. V is TRBV9 and J is TRBJ1-2; perhaps TRBD1 as D (5 bases). Trimming removed 4 bases at V and 0 bases at J, with 13 bases between. CDR3 length: 15 residues. Germline values: CDR1 SGDLS, CDR2 YYNGEE. The CDR3 nucleotides read TGTGCCAGCAGCCCCCGACAGACCGCTAACTATGGCTACACCTTC. Its protein is CASSPRQTANYGYTF.

This clonotype was counted only a few times. The chain employs TRBV21-1 and TRBJ2-7. TRBV21-1 is classified as a pseudogene. The CDR3 runs 14 residues. The DNA of the CDR3 is TGTGCCAGCAGCCTACCGGACGGCCCCTACGAGCAGTACTTC. The encoded protein is CASSLPDGPYEQYF.

V and J are TRBV6-4 and TRBJ2-7; the D gene could be TRBD1 or TRBD2 (5 bases each). Germline V gene data show CDR1 as MRHNA and CDR2 as SNTAGT. The germline V and J ends were trimmed by 3 bases and 3 bases, with 9 bases remaining between them. This CDR3 has 13 residues. The CDR3 here is CASSEWDGYEQYF. The CDR3 region has the DNA TGTGCCAGCAGTGAATGGGACGGCTACGAGCAGTACTTC.

This clonotype was observed at least ten times. The genes are TRBV5-1 and TRBJ2-5, with 9 bases aligning to TRBD2. Germline CDR1 and CDR2: SGHRS and YFSETQ. The junction had 9 bases not matched to a gene; V was cut back by 2 bases and J by 1 base. The length of the CDR3 is 17 residues. CDR3 sequence (DNA): TGCGCCAGCAGCTTCCCCAGTGATAGCGGGAGCCAAGAGACCCAGTACTTC. Its protein product is CASSFPSDSGSQETQYF. The variable domain in full, completed from reference TRBV5-1 and TRBJ2-5, reads KAGVTQTPRYLIKTRGQQVTLSCSPISGHRSVSWYQQTPGQGLQFLFEYFSETQRNKGNFPGRFSGRQFSNSRSEMNVSTLELGDSALYLCASSFPSDSGSQETQYFGPGTRLLVL.

This clonotype has ten or more counts. The chain joins TRBV4-3 to TRBJ2-7; D remains unclear. The CDR3 is 12 amino acids. Germline V gene data show CDR1 as LGHNA and CDR2 as YSLEER. V lost 0 bases, J lost 4 bases, and 4 bases lay in between. The CDR3: CASSQDGYEQYF. CDR3 nucleotide sequence: TGCGCCAGCAGCCAAGATGGGTACGAGCAGTACTTC.

The rearrangement joins TRBV7-2 to TRBJ2-7, with a possible D match to TRBD2 (5 bases). The ends were cut back, 4 bases at V and 0 bases at J, with 16 bases in the middle. The CDR3 sequence is 16 residues long. Per germline, CDR1 SGHTA and CDR2 FQGNSA. The CDR3 DNA follows: TGTGCCAGCAGCTATGGCGCTTGGGGAGCCTCCTACGAGCAGTACTTC. It translates to CASSYGAWGASYEQYF.

In this sample, this clonotype turned up many times. The chain carries TRBV7-6 and TRBJ2-3; a weak D match, TRBD2 (6 bases). In germline, CDR1 is SGHVS, CDR2 FNYEAQ. The CDR3 consists of 15 residues. Trimming removed 1 base from V and 4 bases from J, with 12 bases in between. CDR3 sequence reads: CASSLGGGSADTQYF. CDR3 DNA: TGTGCCAGCAGCTTAGGCGGAGGGAGCGCAGATACGCAGTATTTT.

This clonotype came up many times. The genes are TRBV7-9 and TRBJ2-1, with 7 nucleotides matching TRBD1. CDR1 is SEHNR, CDR2 FQNEAQ, per germline (reference sequence). This CDR3 has 15 amino acids. J lost 2 bases, V lost 4 bases, and 5 bases had no gene match. The CDR3 sequence is CASSSRDRPYNEQFF. Here the CDR3 DNA reads TGTGCCAGCAGCTCCCGGGACAGACCCTACAATGAGCAGTTCTTC.

Note on this clonotype: A much larger clone lies a single base off, so this may be a read error. DNA for the CDR3: TGTGCCAGCAGTATGGACGGAACTAATGAAAAACTGTTTTTT. This sequence encodes CASSMDGTNEKLFF. The chain is built from TRBV12-3 or TRBV12-4 and TRBJ1-4; the D is unclear. Trimming removed 5 bases from V and 1 base from J, with 8 bases in between. The CDR3 is made up of 14 amino acids.

Comment on this clonotype: A much larger clone is a single base away; this may be a read error. The rearrangement joins TRBV13 to TRBJ2-1; 11 positions match TRBD2. The germline V gene has CDR1 PRHDT and CDR2 FYEKMQ (reference sequence). The CDR3 contains 14 residues. The CDR3 DNA follows: TGTGCCAGCGGCTTGGGACTAGCGGATAATGAGCAGTTCTTC. Translation gives CASGLGLADNEQFF.

Worth noting for this clonotype: A much larger clone lies one base from this, so it may be a read error. The V call is TRBV28, the J call TRBJ2-2; 7 bases map to TRBD2. Germline-derived CDR1 and CDR2 are MDHEN and SYDVKM. This CDR3 has 17 residues. In DNA, the CDR3 is TGTGCCAGCAGGGAAGCGGGGATGGGTATGAACACCGGGGAGCTGCTTTTT. Translating it yields CASREAGMGMNTGELLF.

This clonotype was seen ten or more times. The rearrangement uses TRBV2 and TRBJ1-1; D gene unclear. From germline, CDR1 is SNHLY and CDR2 FYNNEI. The V and J ends lost 5 bases and 5 bases respectively, with 12 bases between them. The CDR3 contains 13 residues. CDR3 DNA sequence: TGTGCCAGCAGTCGCCGCGTCGGAACTGAAGCTTTCTTT. This translates into CASSRRVGTEAFF.

Points on this clonotype: A clone one base away is much larger, so this may be a read error. The chain carries TRBV7-8 and TRBJ2-7; D remains ambiguous. From germline, CDR1 is SGHVS and CDR2 FQNEAQ. The CDR3 is 12 amino acids. CDR3 amino acids: CVSSPHSYEQYF. The CDR3 DNA sequence: TGTGTCAGCAGCCCCCACTCCTACGAGCAGTACTTC.

This clonotype was seen a few times. A much larger clone differs by one base, so this may be a read error. The V call is TRBV27, the J call TRBJ2-1; 12 bases align to TRBD2. This CDR3 comprises 17 residues. Trimming at V came to 8 bases and at J to 4 bases, leaving 12 bases not matched to a gene. CDR1 is MNHEY and CDR2 is SMNVEV in the germline V gene (reference sequence). The CDR3 DNA is TGTGCCAGCGGTCCGGGGACTAGCGGGTTTATTTACAATGAGCAGTTCTTC. It encodes CASGPGTSGFIYNEQFF.

Only a few counts were recorded for this clonotype. V and J are TRBV5-8 and TRBJ2-1, with 16 bases fitting TRBD2. Trimming took 4 bases from V and 2 from J; bases not matched to a gene: 3. CDR3 length: 17 residues. Germline CDR1 reads SGHTS; CDR2 reads YDEGEE. The CDR3 nucleotides read TGTGCCAGCAGCGAGGGACTAGCGGGAGGGCCCTACAATGAGCAGTTCTTC. The encoded protein is CASSEGLAGGPYNEQFF.